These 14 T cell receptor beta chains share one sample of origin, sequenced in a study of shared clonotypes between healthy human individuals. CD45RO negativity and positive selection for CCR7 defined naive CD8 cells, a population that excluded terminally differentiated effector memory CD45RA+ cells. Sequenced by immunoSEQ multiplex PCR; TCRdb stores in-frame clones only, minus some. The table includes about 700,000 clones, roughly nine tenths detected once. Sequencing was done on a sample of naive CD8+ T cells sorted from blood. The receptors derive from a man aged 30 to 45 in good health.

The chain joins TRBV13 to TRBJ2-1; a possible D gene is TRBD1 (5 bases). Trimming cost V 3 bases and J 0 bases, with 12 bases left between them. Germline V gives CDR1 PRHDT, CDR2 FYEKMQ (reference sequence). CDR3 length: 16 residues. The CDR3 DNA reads TGTGCCAGCAGCTTTTCAGGGATCGGCTCCTACAATGAGCAGTTCTTC. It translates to CASSFSGIGSYNEQFF. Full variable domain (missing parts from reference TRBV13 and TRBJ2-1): AAGVIQSPRHLIKEKRETATLKCYPIPRHDTVYWYQQGPGQDPQFLISFYEKMQSDKGSIPDRFSAQQFSDYHSELNMSSLELGDSALYFCASSFSGIGSYNEQFFGPGTRLTVL.

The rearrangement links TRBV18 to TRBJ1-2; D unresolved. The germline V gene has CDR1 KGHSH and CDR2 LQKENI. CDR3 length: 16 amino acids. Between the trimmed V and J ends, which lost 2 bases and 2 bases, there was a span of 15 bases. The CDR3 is CASSPSSAGFNYGYTF. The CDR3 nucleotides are TGTGCCAGCTCACCATCGTCAGCAGGATTCAACTATGGCTACACCTTC.

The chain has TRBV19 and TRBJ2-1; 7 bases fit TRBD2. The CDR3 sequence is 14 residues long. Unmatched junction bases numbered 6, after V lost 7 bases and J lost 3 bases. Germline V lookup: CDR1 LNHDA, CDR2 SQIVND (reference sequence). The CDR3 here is CASNPGLGYNEQFF. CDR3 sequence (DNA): TGTGCCAGTAATCCCGGACTAGGCTACAATGAGCAGTTCTTC.

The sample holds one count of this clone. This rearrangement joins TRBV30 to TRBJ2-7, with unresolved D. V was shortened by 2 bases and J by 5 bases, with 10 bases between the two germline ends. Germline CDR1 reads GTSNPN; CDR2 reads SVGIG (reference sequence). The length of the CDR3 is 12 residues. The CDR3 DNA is TGTGCCTGGAGTCTGGACCTCAACGAGCAGTACTTC. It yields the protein CAWSLDLNEQYF.

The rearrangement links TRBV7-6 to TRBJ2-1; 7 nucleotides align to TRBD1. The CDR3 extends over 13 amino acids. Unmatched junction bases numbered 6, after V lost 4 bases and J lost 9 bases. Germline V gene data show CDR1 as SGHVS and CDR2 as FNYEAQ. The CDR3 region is CASSYRGWGEQFF. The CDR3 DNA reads TGTGCCAGCAGCTACAGGGGCTGGGGTGAGCAGTTCTTC.

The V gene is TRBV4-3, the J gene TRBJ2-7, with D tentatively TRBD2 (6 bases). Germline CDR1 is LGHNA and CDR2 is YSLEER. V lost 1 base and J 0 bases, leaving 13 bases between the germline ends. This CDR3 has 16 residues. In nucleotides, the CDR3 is TGCGCCAGCAGCCAAGCCCCTGGCGGGAACTCCTACGAGCAGTACTTC. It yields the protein CASSQAPGGNSYEQYF.

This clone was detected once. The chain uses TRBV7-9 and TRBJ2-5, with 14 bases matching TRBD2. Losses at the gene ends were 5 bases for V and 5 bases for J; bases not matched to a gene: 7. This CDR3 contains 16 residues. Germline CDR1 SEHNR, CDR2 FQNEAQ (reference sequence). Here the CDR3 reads CASSQRLAGGRETQYF. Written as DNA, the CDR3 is TGTGCCAGCAGCCAGAGACTAGCGGGAGGGAGGGAGACCCAGTACTTC.

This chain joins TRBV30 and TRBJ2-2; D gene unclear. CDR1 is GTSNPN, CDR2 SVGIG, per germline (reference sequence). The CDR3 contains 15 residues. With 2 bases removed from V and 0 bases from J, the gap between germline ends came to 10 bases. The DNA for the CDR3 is TGTGCCTGGAGTCCCATAGGTACGAACACCGGGGAGCTGTTTTTT. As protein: CAWSPIGTNTGELFF.

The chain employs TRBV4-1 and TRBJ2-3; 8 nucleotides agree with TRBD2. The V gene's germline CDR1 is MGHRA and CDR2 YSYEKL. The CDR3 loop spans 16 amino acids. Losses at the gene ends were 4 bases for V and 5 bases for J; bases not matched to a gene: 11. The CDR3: CASSPIAGTERDTQYF. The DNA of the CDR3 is TGCGCCAGCAGCCCGATAGCGGGAACAGAGAGAGATACGCAGTATTTT.

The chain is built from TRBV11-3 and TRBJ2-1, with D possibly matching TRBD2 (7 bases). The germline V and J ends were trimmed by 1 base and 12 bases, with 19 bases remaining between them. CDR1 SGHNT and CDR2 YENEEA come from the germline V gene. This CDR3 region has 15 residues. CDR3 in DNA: TGTGCCAGCAGCTTAGGCCGGGGGGCATCAGTTGGGCAGTTCTTC. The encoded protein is CASSLGRGASVGQFF.

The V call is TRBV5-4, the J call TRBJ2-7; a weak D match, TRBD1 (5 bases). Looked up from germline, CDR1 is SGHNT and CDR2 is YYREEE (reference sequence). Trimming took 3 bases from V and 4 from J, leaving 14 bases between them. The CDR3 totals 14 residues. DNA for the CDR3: TGTGCCAGCAGCTCTACAGGACGCCCGTACGAGCAGTACTTC. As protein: CASSSTGRPYEQYF.

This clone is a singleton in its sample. The CDR3 region has the DNA TGTGCCAGAAGCTTGAGGCAGGGTAATCAGCCCCAGCATTTT. It specifies CARSLRQGNQPQHF. This rearrangement joins TRBV5-3 to TRBJ1-5; TRBD1 is a possible D gene (5 bases). TRBV5-3 falls under the ORF class, with uncertain function. Trimming took 1 base from V and 4 from J, leaving 9 bases between them. The CDR3 is 14 residues long.

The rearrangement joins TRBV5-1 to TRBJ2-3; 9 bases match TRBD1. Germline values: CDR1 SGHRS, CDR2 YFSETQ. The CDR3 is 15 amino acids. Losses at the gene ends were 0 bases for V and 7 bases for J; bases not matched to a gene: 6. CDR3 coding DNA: TGCGCCAGCAGCTTGGGTGGGACAGGGCCCTATACGCAGTATTTT. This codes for CASSLGGTGPYTQYF.

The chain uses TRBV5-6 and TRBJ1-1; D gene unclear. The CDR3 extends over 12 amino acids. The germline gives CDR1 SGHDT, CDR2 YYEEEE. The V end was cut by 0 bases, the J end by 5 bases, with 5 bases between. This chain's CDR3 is CASSLATTEAFF. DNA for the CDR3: TGTGCCAGCAGCTTGGCGACGACTGAAGCTTTCTTT.